These T cell receptor beta chains were read from a single sample in a study of T cells in Graves' hyperthyroidism and ophthalmopathy. Using its own MiXCR run on the multiplex PCR reads, TCRdb lists one record per CDR3 protein. The sample lists fewer than 900,000 distinct CDR3 sequences; about 16% were seen once. The sequenced sample was blood. These receptors originate from a man younger than 30 with Graves' hyperthyroidism. The CDR3 runs from the conserved cysteine through the conserved F or W. Fields, in order: V gene, J gene, CDR3 protein.

TRBV6-1,TRBJ2-1,CALGAPARNEQFF
TRBV19,TRBJ2-2,CASSIVAPGELFF
TRBV28,TRBJ2-1,CASSLIEKGRNEQFF
TRBV15,TRBJ2-1,CATSVGLSFRSYNEQFF
TRBV30,TRBJ2-1,CAWSAAWGVMKQFF
TRBV5-1,TRBJ2-3,CASSVRGVTDTQYF
TRBV10-2,TRBJ2-2,CASSDSRGTGEGRFGELFF
TRBV19,TRBJ1-2,CASRKDYGYTF
TRBV28,TRBJ2-3,CATSTDTQYF
TRBV6-1,TRBJ2-2,CASRGYGTNTGELFF
TRBV20-1,TRBJ2-1,CSATRTSGIPRNEQFF
TRBV7-2,TRBJ2-7,CASSSGPSVYEQYF
TRBV7-9,TRBJ1-2,CASIEIGREDGYTF
TRBV6-1,TRBJ1-1,CASSEAGQVNTEAFF
TRBV6-1,TRBJ2-1,CASTNRGLAVSGEQFF
TRBV15,TRBJ2-7,CATSRDRGRTLYEQYF
TRBV4-3,TRBJ1-3,CASSQDGQSIGFGNTIYF
TRBV7-9,TRBJ2-4,CASSLALRASGRKGKNIQYF
TRBV7-2,TRBJ2-3,CASSPLGGGTDTQYF
TRBV12-3/TRBV12-4,TRBJ2-3,CASSLLRTDTQYF
TRBV24-1,TRBJ2-3,CATSEGLAGVTDTQYF
TRBV29-1,TRBJ2-7,CSVLGQGSEQYF
TRBV6-9,TRBJ2-1,CASSYHPGANGNNEQFF
TRBV24-1,TRBJ1-1,CATSGRGGTEAFF
TRBV5-4,TRBJ1-2,CASSQKTGDGYTF
TRBV24-1,TRBJ2-3,CATKGRGRGVDTQYF
TRBV19,TRBJ2-2,CASSRTSGSTGELFF
TRBV27,TRBJ2-2,CASSGGHRMSGELFF
TRBV20-1,TRBJ2-5,CSARERAQETQYF
TRBV6-5,TRBJ2-6,CASSYSTGANVLTF
TRBV6-1,TRBJ1-1,CASSKRDGNTEAFF
TRBV9,TRBJ1-1,CASSGHRGNTEAFF
TRBV20-1,TRBJ2-5,CSAREKMVADTRAQYF
TRBV29-1,TRBJ2-1,CSVDPSGPSSYNEQFF
TRBV7-9,TRBJ2-5,CASFRAGGEKTQYF
TRBV28,TRBJ2-2,CASSSSGLGTGELFF
TRBV12-3/TRBV12-4,TRBJ2-5,CASSPGTIRETQYF
TRBV2,TRBJ2-7,CARGPHSYEQYF
TRBV11-2,TRBJ2-5,CASSLGTGQQETQYF
TRBV20-1,TRBJ2-2,CSAPTSGSTGELFF
TRBV5-1,TRBJ2-7,CASSLVAGRHEQYF
TRBV18,TRBJ2-7,CATRGLAGRHEQYF
TRBV19,TRBJ2-1,CASSMPDPVVQFF
TRBV6-1,TRBJ2-3,CASSGLAATDTQYF
TRBV6-1,TRBJ2-3,CASSDDAALSTDTQYF
TRBV28,TRBJ2-7,CASRSQGDYEQYF
TRBV19,TRBJ2-7,CASSIGQFPLEQYF
TRBV19,TRBJ2-1,CASSIKAGGNNEQFF
TRBV6-1,TRBJ2-7,CASSSHRDRGRGYEQYF
TRBV7-7,TRBJ2-1,CATSRDSTYPNNEQFF
TRBV7-3,TRBJ2-5,CASSLTNRDATQETQYF